This T cell receptor (beta chain) was sequenced for a study of OX40 agonist ivuxolimab in advanced cancers. Sampled blood was obtained at baseline, cycle 4 day 1, and cycle 7 day 1. CDR3 length: 16 residues. The germline CDR1 and CDR2 sequences are MGHDK and SYGVNS. After removal of 6 bases from V and 1 base from J, the junction contained 11 bases not matched to a gene. This clone turned up a few times. Its antigen is unidentified. Study-level findings and limits: There was clonal expansion of CD4+ and CD8+ blood T cells by week 6 at 0.1 to 3.0 mg/kg.

Using immunoSEQ multiplex PCR, the repertoire was profiled, and TCRdb retains in-frame clones only, with some absent. This table has about 19,000 clones, 70% to 90% appearing once. The sample was CD4+ or CD8+ T cells sorted from blood, taken in a trial of the OX40 agonist ivuxolimab. The source is an adult with an advanced solid tumor such as melanoma, head and neck, liver or kidney cancer. The chain combines TRBV25-1 with TRBJ2-7, with 8 bases lining up with TRBD1. Here the CDR3 reads CASSLTAGTGSYEQYF. The CDR3 bases are TGTGCCAGCAGCCTAACCGCCGGGACAGGATCCTACGAGCAGTACTTC.